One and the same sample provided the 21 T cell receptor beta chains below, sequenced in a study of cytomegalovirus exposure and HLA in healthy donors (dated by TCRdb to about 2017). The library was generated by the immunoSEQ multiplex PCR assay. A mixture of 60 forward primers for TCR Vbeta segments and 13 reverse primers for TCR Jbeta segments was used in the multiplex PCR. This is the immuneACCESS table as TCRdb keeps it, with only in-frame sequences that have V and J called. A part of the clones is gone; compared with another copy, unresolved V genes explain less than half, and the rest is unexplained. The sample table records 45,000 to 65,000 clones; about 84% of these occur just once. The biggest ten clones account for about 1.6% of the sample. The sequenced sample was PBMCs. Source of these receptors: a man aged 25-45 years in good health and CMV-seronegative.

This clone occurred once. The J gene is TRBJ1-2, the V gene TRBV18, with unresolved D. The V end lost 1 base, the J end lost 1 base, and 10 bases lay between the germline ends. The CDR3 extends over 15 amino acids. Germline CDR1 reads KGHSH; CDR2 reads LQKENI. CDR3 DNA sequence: TGTGCCAGCTCACCACGAACAGAAAATAACTATGGCTACACCTTC. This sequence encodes CASSPRTENNYGYTF.

The CDR3 here is CASSYSGQTVKDTQYF. The CDR3 DNA reads TGTGCCAGCAGTTACTCAGGACAGACAGTTAAAGATACGCAGTATTTT. The chain is built from TRBV6-5 and TRBJ2-3; possible D gene TRBD1, 6 bases. Trimming took 0 bases from V and 5 from J, leaving 15 bases between them. The germline CDR1 and CDR2 sequences are MNHEY and SVGAGI. The CDR3 runs 16 residues.

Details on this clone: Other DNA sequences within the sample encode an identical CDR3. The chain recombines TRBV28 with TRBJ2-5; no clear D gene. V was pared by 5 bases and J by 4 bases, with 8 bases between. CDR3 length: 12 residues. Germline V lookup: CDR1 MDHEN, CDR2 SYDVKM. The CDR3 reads CASSPNRETQYF. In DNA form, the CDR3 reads TGTGCCAGCAGTCCAAATAGAGAGACCCAGTACTTC.

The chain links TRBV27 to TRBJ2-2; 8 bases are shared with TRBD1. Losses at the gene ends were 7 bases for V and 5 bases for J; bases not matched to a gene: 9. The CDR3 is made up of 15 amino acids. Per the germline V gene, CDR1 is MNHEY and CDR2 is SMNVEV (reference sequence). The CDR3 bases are TGTGCCAGCAACACTCAGGGGGCTGGGACCGGGGAGCTGTTTTTT. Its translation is CASNTQGAGTGELFF.

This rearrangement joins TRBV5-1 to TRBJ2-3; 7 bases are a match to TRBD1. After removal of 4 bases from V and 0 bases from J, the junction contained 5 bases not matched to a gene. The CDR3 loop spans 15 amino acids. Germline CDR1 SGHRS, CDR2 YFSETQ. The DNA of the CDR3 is TGCGCCAGCAGCAGGACAGGCTCCAGCACAGATACGCAGTATTTT. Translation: CASSRTGSSTDTQYF.

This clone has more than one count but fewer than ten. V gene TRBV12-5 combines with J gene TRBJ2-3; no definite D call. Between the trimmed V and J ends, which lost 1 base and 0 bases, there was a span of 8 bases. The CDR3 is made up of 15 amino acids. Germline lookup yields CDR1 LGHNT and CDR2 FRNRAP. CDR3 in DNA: TGTGCTAGTGGTTTGGGGCCCTCTAGCACAGATACGCAGTATTTT. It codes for CASGLGPSSTDTQYF. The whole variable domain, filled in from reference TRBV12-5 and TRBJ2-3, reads DARVTQTPRHKVTEMGQEVTMRCQPILGHNTVFWYRQTMMQGLELLAYFRNRAPLDDSGMPKDRFSAEMPDATLATLKIQPSEPRDSAVYFCASGLGPSSTDTQYFGPGTRLTVL.

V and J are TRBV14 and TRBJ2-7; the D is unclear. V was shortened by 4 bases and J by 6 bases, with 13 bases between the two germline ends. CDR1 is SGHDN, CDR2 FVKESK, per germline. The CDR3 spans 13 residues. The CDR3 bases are TGTGCCAGCAGCCCCCAACCCCCTAGCGAGCAGTACTTC. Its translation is CASSPQPPSEQYF.

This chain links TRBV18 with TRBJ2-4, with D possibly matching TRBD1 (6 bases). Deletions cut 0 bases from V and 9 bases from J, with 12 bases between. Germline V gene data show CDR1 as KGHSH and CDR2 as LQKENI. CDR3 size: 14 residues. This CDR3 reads CASSPPGTTSIQYF. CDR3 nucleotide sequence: TGTGCCAGCTCACCACCGGGGACAACTTCCATTCAGTACTTC.

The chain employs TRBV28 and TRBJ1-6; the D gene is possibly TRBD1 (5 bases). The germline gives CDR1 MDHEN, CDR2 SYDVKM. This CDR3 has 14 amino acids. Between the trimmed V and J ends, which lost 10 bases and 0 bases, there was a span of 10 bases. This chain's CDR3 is CATTGFSYNSPLHF. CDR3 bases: TGTGCCACCACAGGTTTCTCCTATAATTCACCCCTCCACTTT.

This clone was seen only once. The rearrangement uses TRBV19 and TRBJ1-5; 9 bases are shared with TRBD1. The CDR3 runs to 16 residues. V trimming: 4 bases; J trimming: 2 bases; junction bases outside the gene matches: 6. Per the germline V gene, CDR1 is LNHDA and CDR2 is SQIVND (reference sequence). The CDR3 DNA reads TGTGCCAGTAGTACCCAGGGACAGGGAGGCAATCAGCCCCAGCATTTT. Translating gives CASSTQGQGGNQPQHF. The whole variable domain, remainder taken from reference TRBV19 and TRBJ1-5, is DGGITQSPKYLFRKEGQNVTLSCEQNLNHDAMYWYRQDPGQGLRLIYYSQIVNDFQKGDIAEGYSVSREKKESFPLTVTSAQKNPTAFYLCASSTQGQGGNQPQHFGDGTRLSIL.

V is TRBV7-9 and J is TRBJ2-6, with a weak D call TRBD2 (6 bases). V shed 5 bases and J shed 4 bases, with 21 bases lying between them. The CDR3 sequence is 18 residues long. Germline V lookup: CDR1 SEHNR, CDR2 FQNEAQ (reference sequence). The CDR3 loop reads CASSPEVWRDGGANVLTF. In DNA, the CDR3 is TGTGCCAGCAGCCCAGAGGTATGGAGGGACGGCGGGGCCAACGTCCTGACTTTC.

The DNA of the CDR3 is TGTGCCAGCAGCCCTCTGCCACTATTGAACACTGAAGCTTTCTTT. It is translated as CASSPLPLLNTEAFF. The J gene is TRBJ1-1, the V gene TRBV7-2; D call uncertain. Germline CDR1 is SGHTA and CDR2 is FQGNSA. CDR3 size: 15 residues. Between the trimmed V and J ends, which lost 5 bases and 0 bases, there was a span of 13 bases.

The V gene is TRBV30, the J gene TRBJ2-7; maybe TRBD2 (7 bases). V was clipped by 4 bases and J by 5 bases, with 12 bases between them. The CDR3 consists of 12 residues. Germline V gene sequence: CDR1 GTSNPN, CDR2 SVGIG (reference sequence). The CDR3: CAWKFGGHEQYF. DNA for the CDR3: TGTGCCTGGAAGTTCGGGGGGCACGAGCAGTACTTC.

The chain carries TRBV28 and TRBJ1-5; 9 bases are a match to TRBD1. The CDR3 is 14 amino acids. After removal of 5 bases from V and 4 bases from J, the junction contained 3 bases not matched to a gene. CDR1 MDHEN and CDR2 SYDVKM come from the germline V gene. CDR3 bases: TGTGCCAGCAGTGGGACAGGGCAAAATCAGCCCCAGCATTTT. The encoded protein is CASSGTGQNQPQHF.

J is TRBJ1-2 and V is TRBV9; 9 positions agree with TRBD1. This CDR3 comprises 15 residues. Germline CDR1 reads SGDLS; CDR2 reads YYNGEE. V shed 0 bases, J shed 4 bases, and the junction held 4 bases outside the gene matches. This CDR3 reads CASSVDGTGFYGYTF. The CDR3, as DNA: TGTGCCAGCAGCGTAGATGGGACAGGGTTCTATGGCTACACCTTC. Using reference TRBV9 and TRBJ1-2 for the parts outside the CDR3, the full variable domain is DSGVTQTPKHLITATGQRVTLRCSPRSGDLSVYWYQQSLDQGLQFLIQYYNGEERAKGNILERFSAQQFPDLHSELNLSSLELGDSALYFCASSVDGTGFYGYTFGSGTRLTVV.

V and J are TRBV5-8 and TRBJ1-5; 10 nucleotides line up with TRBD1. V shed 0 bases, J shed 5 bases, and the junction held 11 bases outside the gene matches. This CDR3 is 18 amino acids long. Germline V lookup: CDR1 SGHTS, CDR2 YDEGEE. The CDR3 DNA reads TGTGCCAGCAGCTTGGCCGTCTTCCGACAGGGGGCCGATCAGCCCCAGCATTTT. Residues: CASSLAVFRQGADQPQHF. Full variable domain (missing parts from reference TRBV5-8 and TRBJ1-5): EAGVTQSPTHLIKTRGQQATLRCSPISGHTSVYWYQQALGLGLQFLLWYDEGEERNRGNFPPRFSGRQFPNYSSELNVNALELEDSALYLCASSLAVFRQGADQPQHFGDGTRLSIL.

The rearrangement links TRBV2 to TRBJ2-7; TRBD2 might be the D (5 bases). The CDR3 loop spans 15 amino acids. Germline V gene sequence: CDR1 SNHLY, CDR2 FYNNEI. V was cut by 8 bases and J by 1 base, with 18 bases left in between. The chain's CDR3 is CASSEGRTSSYEQYF. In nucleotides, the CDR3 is TGTGCCAGCTCAGAGGGCCGGACCTCATCCTACGAGCAGTACTTC.

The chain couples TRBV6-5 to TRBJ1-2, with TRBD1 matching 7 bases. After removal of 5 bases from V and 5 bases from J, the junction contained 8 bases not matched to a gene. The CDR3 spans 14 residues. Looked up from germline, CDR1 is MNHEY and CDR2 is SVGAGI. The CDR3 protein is CASSALGQRYGYTF. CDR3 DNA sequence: TGTGCCAGCAGTGCCCTGGGACAGAGGTATGGCTACACCTTC.

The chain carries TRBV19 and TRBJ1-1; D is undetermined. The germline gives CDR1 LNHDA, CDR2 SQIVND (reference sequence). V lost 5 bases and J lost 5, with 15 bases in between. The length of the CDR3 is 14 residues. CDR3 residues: CASSRSTTGTEAFF. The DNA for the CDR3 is TGTGCCAGTAGTCGAAGCACGACTGGGACTGAAGCTTTCTTT.

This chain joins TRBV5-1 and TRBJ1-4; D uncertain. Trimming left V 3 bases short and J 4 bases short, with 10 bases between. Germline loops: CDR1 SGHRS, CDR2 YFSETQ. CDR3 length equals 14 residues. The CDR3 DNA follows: TGCGCCAGCAGCTATGGACGGGGTAATGAAAAACTGTTTTTT. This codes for CASSYGRGNEKLFF.

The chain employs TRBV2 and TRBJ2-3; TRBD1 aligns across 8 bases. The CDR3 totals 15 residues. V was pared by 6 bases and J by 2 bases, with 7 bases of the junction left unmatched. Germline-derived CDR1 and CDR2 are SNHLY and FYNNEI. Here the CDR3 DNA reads TGTGCCAGCAGCAGGGGGCGCGATCCCACAGATACGCAGTATTTT. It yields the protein CASSRGRDPTDTQYF.